Listed below are T cell receptor beta chains from one sample, sequenced in a study of technical replicates of blood from several donors. Using immunoSEQ multiplex PCR, the repertoire was profiled, and TCRdb retains in-frame clones only, with some absent. The top ten hold roughly 12% of the sample, which has more than 13,000 clones, more than 75% seen once. The sample taken for sequencing was PBMCs. The source is a human donor in good health. CDR3s include the opening cysteine and the closing phenylalanine or tryptophan. Fields, in order: V gene, J gene, clone size, D gene, CDR3 length, CDR3 protein, CDR3 DNA. A D gene is named only where the DNA matches it firmly. The size of a clone is reported for some rows only, either as once, few or many, or as a class for expanded clones.

TRBV27	TRBJ2-7	.	TRBD2	16	CASRPGLDTGRYEQYF	TGTGCCAGCAGACCGGGACTAGACACAGGGCGCTACGAGCAGTACTTC
TRBV30	TRBJ1-5	.	.	14	CAWRGSSSNQPQHF	TGTGCCTGGAGGGGGAGCAGCAGCAATCAGCCCCAGCATTTT
TRBV19	TRBJ2-7	.	.	14	CASSGLGEPYEQYF	TGTGCCAGTAGTGGGCTGGGTGAGCCGTACGAGCAGTACTTC
TRBV5-4	TRBJ2-3	.	.	15	CATRRVVHSTDTQYF	TGTGCCACCAGGCGGGTCGTCCACTCCACAGATACGCAGTATTTT
TRBV29-1	TRBJ1-2	.	TRBD1	13	CSVTGQGASGYTF	TGCAGCGTGACAGGACAGGGGGCGTCCGGCTACACCTTC
TRBV7-8	TRBJ1-1	.	TRBD1	14	CASSVQGARSEAFF	TGTGCCAGCAGCGTACAGGGGGCTAGGTCTGAAGCTTTCTTT
TRBV5-6	TRBJ1-4	once	TRBD1	15	CASSLLGQGREKLFF	TGTGCCAGCAGCTTGCTGGGACAGGGGCGAGAAAAACTGTTTTTT
TRBV2	TRBJ1-3	.	TRBD1	14	CASTPDRIGNTIYF	TGTGCCAGCACCCCGGACAGGATTGGAAACACCATATATTTT
TRBV5-6	TRBJ2-7	.	.	13	CASSSGGSYEQYF	TGTGCCAGCAGCTCGGGCGGGTCCTACGAGCAGTACTTC
TRBV6-6	TRBJ1-1	once	.	14	CASSYVAGDTEAFF	TGTGCCAGCAGTTACGTGGCGGGGGACACTGAAGCTTTCTTT
TRBV19	TRBJ2-5	.	TRBD2	18	CASSRLAGGHGGQETQYF	TGTGCCAGTAGTAGACTAGCGGGAGGGCACGGGGGTCAAGAGACCCAGTACTTC
TRBV6-4	TRBJ2-6	.	TRBD1	14	CASRTGAGANVLTF	TGTGCCAGCAGGACAGGGGCCGGGGCCAACGTCCTGACTTTC
TRBV19	TRBJ2-7	.	.	13	CASSIDGGYEQYF	TGTGCCAGTAGTATAGACGGGGGCTACGAGCAGTACTTC
TRBV19	TRBJ2-5	.	.	14	CASSMETAGETQYF	TGTGCCAGTAGTATGGAGACGGCTGGGGAGACCCAGTACTTC
TRBV5-1	TRBJ2-7	.	TRBD2	14	CASSLTGGPYEQYF	TGCGCCAGCAGCTTGACGGGAGGGCCTTACGAGCAGTACTTC